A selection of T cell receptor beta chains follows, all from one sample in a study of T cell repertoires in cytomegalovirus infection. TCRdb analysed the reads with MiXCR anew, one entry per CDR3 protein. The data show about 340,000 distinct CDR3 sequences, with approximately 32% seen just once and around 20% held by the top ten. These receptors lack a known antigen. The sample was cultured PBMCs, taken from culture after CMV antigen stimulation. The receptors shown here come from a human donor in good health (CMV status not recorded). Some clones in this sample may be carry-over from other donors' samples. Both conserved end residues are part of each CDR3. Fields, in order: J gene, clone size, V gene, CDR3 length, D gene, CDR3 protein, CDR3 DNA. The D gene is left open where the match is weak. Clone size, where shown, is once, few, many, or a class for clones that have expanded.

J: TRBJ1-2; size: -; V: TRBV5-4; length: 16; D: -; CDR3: CASSSPGGGANYGYTF; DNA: TGTGCCAGCAGCTCCCCGGGAGGGGGAGCTAACTATGGCTACACCTTC
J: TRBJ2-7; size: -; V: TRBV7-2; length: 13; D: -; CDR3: CASSKRPDYEQYF; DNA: TGTGCCAGCAGCAAAAGACCAGACTACGAGCAGTACTTC
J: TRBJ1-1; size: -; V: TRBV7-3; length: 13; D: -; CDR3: CASSLTRATEAFF; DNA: TGTGCCAGCAGCTTAACTAGGGCGACTGAAGCTTTCTTT
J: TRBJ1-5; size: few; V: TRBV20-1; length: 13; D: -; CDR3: CSARVRVNQPQHF; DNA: TGCAGTGCTAGAGTCAGGGTGAATCAGCCCCAGCATTTT
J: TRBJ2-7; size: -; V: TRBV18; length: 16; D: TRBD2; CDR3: CASSPLAGGPIREQYF; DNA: TGTGCCAGCTCACCTCTAGCGGGAGGGCCTATCCGCGAGCAGTACTTC
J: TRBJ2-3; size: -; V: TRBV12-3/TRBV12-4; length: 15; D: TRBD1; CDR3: CASSLDVQGWDTQYF; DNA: TGTGCCAGCAGTTTAGATGTACAGGGGTGGGATACGCAGTATTTT
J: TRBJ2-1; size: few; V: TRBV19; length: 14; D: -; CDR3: CASSTSGVNNEQFF; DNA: TGTGCCAGTAGTACCTCGGGGGTTAACAATGAGCAGTTCTTC
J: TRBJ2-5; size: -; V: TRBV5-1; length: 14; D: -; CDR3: CASSLGSGRETQYF; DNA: TGCGCCAGCAGCTTGGGCAGTGGGCGAGAGACCCAGTACTTC
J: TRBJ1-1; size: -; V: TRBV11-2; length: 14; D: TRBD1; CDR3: CASSSITSDRRAFF; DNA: TGTGCCAGCAGCTCCATCACCTCGGACAGGCGAGCTTTCTTT
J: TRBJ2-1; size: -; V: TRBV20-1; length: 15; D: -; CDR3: CSARGGPSSYNEQFF; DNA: TGCAGTGCTAGAGGTGGGCCTAGCTCCTACAATGAGCAGTTCTTC
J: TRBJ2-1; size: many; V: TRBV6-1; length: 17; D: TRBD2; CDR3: CASSELSGSSSYNEQFF; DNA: TGTGCCAGCAGTGAATTGAGCGGGAGTAGCTCCTACAATGAGCAGTTCTTC
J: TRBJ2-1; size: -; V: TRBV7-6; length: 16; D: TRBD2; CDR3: CASSRLLAGVSNEQFF; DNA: TGTGCCAGCAGCCGGTTACTAGCGGGAGTGAGCAATGAGCAGTTCTTC
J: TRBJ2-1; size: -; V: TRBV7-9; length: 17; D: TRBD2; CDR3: CASSPPGLAGSYNEQFF; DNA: TGTGCCAGCAGCCCCCCCGGACTAGCGGGCTCCTACAATGAGCAGTTCTTC
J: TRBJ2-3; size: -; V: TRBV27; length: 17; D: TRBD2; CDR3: CASSSPRYSGASDTQYF; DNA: TGTGCCAGCAGTTCCCCTCGGTATAGCGGGGCCTCAGATACGCAGTATTTT
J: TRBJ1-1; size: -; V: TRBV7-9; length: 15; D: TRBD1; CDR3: CASSSGQGANTEAFF; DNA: TGTGCCAGCAGCTCAGGACAGGGGGCGAACACTGAAGCTTTCTTT
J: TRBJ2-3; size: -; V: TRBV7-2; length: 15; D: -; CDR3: CASSLTPLHTDTQYF; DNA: TGTGCCAGCAGCCTTACGCCCCTACACACAGATACGCAGTATTTT
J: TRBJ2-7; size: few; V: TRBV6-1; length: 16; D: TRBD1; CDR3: CASSRPRQGASYEQYF; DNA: TGTGCCAGCAGCCGACCTCGACAGGGGGCATCCTACGAGCAGTACTTC
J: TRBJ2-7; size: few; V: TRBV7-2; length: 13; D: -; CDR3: CASSLVVALEQYF; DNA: TGTGCCAGCAGCTTAGTGGTGGCCCTCGAGCAGTACTTC
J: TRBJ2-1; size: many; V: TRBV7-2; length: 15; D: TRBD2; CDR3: CASSSRLAGHNEQFF; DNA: TGTGCCAGCAGCTCCCGACTAGCGGGACACAATGAGCAGTTCTTC
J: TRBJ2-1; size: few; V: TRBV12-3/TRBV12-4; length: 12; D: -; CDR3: CASSPRALEQFF; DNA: TGTGCCAGCAGCCCTCGAGCCTTAGAGCAGTTCTTC
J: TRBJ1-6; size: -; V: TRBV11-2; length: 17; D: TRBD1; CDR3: CASSERQGFTYNSPLHF; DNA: TGTGCCAGCAGCGAAAGACAGGGGTTCACCTATAATTCACCCCTCCACTTT
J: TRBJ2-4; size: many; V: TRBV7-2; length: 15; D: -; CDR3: CASSPRDSLSDIQYF; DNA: TGTGCCAGCAGCCCCCGGGACTCGCTGAGTGACATTCAGTACTTC
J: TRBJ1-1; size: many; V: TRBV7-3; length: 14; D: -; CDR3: CASSLTRSNTEAFF; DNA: TGTGCCAGCAGCTTAACCCGGAGTAACACTGAAGCTTTCTTT
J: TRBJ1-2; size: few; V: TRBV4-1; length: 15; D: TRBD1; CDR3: CASSQLGQGIYGYTF; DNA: TGCGCCAGCAGCCAACTGGGACAGGGGATCTATGGCTACACCTTC
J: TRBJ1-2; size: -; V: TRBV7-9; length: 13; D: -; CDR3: CASSFMTSGGYTF; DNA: TGTGCCAGCAGCTTTATGACCTCGGGGGGCTACACCTTC
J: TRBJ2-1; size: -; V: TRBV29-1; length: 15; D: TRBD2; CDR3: CSVEWLAGGYNEQFF; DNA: TGCAGCGTTGAGTGGCTAGCGGGAGGGTACAATGAGCAGTTCTTC
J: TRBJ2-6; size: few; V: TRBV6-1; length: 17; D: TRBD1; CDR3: CASSELRTGAGANVLTF; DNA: TGTGCCAGCAGTGAACTAAGGACAGGGGCTGGGGCCAACGTCCTGACTTTC
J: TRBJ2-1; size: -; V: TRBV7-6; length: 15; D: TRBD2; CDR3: CASSTGTSPANEQFF; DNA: TGTGCCAGCAGCACCGGGACTAGCCCCGCCAATGAGCAGTTCTTC
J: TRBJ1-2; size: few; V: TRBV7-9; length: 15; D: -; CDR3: CASSFWREINYGYTF; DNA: TGTGCCAGCAGCTTTTGGAGGGAGATCAACTATGGCTACACCTTC
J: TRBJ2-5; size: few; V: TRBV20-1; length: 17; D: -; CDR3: CRASSTIDIDIREDQYF; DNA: TGCAGGGCTTCTTCTACAATCGACATAGATATAAGAGAAGACCAGTACTTC
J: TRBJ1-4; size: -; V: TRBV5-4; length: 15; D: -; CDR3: CASSLAVSDHEKLFF; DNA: TGTGCCAGCAGCTTGGCAGTCTCTGATCATGAAAAACTGTTTTTT
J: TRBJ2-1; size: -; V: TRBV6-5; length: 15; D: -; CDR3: CASSYLGGAIREQFF; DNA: TGTGCCAGCAGTTACTTGGGGGGGGCAATCCGGGAGCAGTTCTTC
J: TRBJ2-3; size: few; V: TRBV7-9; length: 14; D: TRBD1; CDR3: CASSVDRAADTQYF; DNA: TGTGCCAGCAGCGTCGACAGGGCCGCAGATACGCAGTATTTT
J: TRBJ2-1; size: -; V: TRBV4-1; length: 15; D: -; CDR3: CASSQGEIVYNEQFF; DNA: TGCGCCAGCAGCCAAGGAGAAATCGTCTACAATGAGCAGTTCTTC
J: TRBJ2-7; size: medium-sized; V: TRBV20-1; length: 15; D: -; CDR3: CSARGWEVLSYEQYF; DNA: TGCAGTGCTAGAGGGTGGGAGGTCCTCTCCTACGAGCAGTACTTC
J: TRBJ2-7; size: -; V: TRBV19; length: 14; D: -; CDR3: CASSIGPGQGEQYF; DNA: TGTGCCAGTAGTATCGGCCCAGGGCAAGGCGAGCAGTACTTC
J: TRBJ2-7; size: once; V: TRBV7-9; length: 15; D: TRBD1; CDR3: CASSPGDRDLSEQYF; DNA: TGTGCCAGCAGCCCAGGGGACAGAGACCTCTCCGAGCAGTACTTC
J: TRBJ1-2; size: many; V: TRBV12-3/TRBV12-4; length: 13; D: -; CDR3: CASSPQNVYGYTF; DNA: TGTGCCAGTTCCCCACAAAACGTCTATGGCTACACCTTC
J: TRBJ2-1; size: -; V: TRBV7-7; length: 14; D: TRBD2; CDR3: CASSLDGRYNEQFF; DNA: TGTGCTAGCAGCTTAGACGGGAGGTACAATGAGCAGTTCTTC
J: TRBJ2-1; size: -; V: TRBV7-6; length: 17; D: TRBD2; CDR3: CASSPRTSGTSYNEQFF; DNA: TGTGCCAGCAGCCCCCGGACTAGCGGGACGTCTTACAATGAGCAGTTCTTC
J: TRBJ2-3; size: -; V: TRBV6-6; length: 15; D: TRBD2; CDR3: CASPPGLALTDTQYF; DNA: TGTGCCAGCCCCCCGGGACTAGCGCTCACAGATACGCAGTATTTT
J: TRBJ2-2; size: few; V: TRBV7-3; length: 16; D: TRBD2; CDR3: CASSSLAGANTGELFF; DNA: TGTGCCAGCAGCTCCTTAGCGGGGGCGAACACCGGGGAGCTGTTTTTT
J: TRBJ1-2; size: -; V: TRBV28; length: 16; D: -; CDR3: CASSQSRTAGSYGYTF; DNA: TGTGCCAGCAGTCAAAGCCGGACGGCAGGATCCTATGGCTACACCTTC
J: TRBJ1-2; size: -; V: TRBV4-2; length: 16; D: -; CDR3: CASSQGQRPTNYGYTF; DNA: TGTGCCAGCAGCCAAGGTCAGAGGCCCACTAACTATGGCTACACCTTC
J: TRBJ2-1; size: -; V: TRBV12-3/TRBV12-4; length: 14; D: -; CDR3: CASTLRGAINEQFF; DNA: TGTGCCAGCACCCTAAGGGGGGCTATCAATGAGCAGTTCTTC
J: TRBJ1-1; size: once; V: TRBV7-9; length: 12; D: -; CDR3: CASSFPVTEAFF; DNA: TGTGCCAGCAGCTTTCCAGTGACTGAAGCTTTCTTT
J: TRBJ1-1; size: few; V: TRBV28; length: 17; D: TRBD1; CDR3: CASSPYLRQGPNTEAFF; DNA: TGTGCCAGCAGTCCATATCTCCGACAGGGACCGAACACTGAAGCTTTCTTT
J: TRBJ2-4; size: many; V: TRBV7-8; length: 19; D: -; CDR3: CASSYRARTPLLDKNIQYF; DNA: TGTGCCAGCAGCTACCGGGCCCGCACTCCGCTCTTGGACAAAAACATTCAGTACTTC
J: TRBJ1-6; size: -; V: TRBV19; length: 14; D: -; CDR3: CASGPTEYNSPLHF; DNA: TGTGCCAGCGGACCTACAGAATATAATTCACCCCTCCACTTT
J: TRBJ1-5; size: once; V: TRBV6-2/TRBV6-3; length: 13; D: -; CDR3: CASVRTSNQPQHF; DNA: TGTGCCAGCGTGAGGACTAGCAATCAGCCCCAGCATTTT
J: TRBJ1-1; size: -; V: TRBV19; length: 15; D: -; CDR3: CASEKGHPLNTEAFF; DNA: TGTGCCAGTGAAAAGGGGCATCCTCTGAACACTGAAGCTTTCTTT
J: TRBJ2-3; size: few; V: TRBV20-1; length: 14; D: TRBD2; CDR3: CSARTSGSTDTQYF; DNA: TGCAGTGCTAGGACTAGCGGTAGCACAGATACGCAGTATTTT
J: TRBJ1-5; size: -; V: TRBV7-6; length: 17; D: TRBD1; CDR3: CASSLHAGTGISQPQHF; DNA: TGTGCCAGCAGCTTACACGCCGGGACAGGGATCAGTCAGCCCCAGCATTTT